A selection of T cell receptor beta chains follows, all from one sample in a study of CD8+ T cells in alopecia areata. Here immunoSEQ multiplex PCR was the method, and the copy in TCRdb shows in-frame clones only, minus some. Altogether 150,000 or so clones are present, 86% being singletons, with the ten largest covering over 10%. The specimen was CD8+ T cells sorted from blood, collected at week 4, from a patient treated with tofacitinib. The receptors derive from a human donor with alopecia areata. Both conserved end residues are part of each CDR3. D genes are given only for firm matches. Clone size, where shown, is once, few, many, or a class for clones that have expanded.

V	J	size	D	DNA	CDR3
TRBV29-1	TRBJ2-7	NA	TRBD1	TGCAGCTTCCGGGACAGGACCTACGAGCAGTACTTC	CSFRDRTYEQYF
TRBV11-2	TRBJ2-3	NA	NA	TGTGCCAGCAGCTTAGGGGCAGATACGCAGTATTTT	CASSLGADTQYF
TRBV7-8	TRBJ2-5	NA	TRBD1	TGTGCCAGCAGGGCAGGGGGCCAAGGGGAGACCCAGTACTTC	CASRAGGQGETQYF
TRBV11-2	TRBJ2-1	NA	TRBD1	TGTGCCAGCACACAGACAGGGGCTAATGAGCAGTTCTTC	CASTQTGANEQFF
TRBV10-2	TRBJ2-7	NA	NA	TGCGCCAGCAGTGAGCGGTGGGACGAGCAGTACTTC	CASSERWDEQYF
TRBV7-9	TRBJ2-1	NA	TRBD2	TGTGCCAGCAGCACTAGTCTAGCGGGAGAGGCGAATGAGCAGTTCTTC	CASSTSLAGEANEQFF
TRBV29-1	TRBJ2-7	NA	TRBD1	TGCAGCGTGGGACAGGGACAAAGCGAGCAGTACTTC	CSVGQGQSEQYF
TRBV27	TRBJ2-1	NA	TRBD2	TGTGCCAGCAGGGGCGGGAGTGAAACCTACAATGAGCAGTTCTTC	CASRGGSETYNEQFF
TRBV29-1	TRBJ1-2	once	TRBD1	TGCAGCGTGGGATGGGACAGGGGCGCCCCTAACTATGGCTACACCTTC	CSVGWDRGAPNYGYTF
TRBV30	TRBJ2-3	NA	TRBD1	TGTGCCTGGAGTAACAGGGGGTCCACAGATACGCAGTATTTT	CAWSNRGSTDTQYF
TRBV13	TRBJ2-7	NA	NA	TGTGCCAGCAGCTTCGGGACTGCCTACGAGCAGTACTTC	CASSFGTAYEQYF
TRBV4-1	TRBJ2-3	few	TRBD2	TGCGCCAGCAGCCAAGAACTAGCGGGAGTAGATACGCAGTATTTT	CASSQELAGVDTQYF
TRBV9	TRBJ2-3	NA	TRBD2	TGTGCCAGCAGCGTAGACGGGGGGTTGGATACGCAGTATTTT	CASSVDGGLDTQYF
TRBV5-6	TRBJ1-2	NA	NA	TGTGCCAGCAGCTTTCCAAGGGTATACTATGGCTACACCTTC	CASSFPRVYYGYTF
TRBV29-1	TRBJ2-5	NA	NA	TGCAGCTTACAGGACAAGTACCAAGAGACCCAGTACTTC	CSLQDKYQETQYF
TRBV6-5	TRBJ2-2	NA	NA	TGTGCCAGCAGTTACTCGGGAAGCACCGGGGAGCTGTTTTTT	CASSYSGSTGELFF
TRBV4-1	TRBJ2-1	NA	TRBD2	TGCGCCAGCAGCCAAGATCCTAGCGGGGGGTCCTACAATGAGCAGTTCTTC	CASSQDPSGGSYNEQFF
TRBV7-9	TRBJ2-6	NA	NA	TGTGCCAGCAGCGCGGGAGCCGGGACAGACCACTCTGGGGCCAACGTCCTGACTTTC	CASSAGAGTDHSGANVLTF
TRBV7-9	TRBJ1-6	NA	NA	TGTGCCAGCAACCCCGGGACGAGCTCCTATAATTCACCCCTCCACTTT	CASNPGTSSYNSPLHF
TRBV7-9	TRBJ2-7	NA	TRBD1	TGTGCCAGCAGCACGTCGACAGGGAGAGCCGTGGAGCAGTACTTC	CASSTSTGRAVEQYF
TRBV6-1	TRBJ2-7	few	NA	TGTGCCAGCCTTGGGGAGGCAACCTCCTACGAGCAGTACTTC	CASLGEATSYEQYF
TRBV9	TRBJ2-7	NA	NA	TGTGCCAGCAGCGTCGGAGGTTCCTACGAGCAGTACTTC	CASSVGGSYEQYF
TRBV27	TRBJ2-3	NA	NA	TGTGCCAGCAGTCCCTCGCCTAGCGGCACAGATACGCAGTATTTT	CASSPSPSGTDTQYF
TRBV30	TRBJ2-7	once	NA	TGTGCCTGGAGTGTAAGGTCCAGGGGACCCCCCTACGAGCAGTACTTC	CAWSVRSRGPPYEQYF
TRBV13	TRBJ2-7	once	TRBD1	TGTGCCAGCAGTCAGGACAGGGCCTTGGACGAGCAGTACTTC	CASSQDRALDEQYF
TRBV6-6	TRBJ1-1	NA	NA	TGTGCCAGCAGTTACTCGGTAGAAGCTTTCTTT	CASSYSVEAFF
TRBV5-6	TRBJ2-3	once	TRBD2	TGTGCCAGCAGCTTGGCCCTCGGACTAGCGGACACAGATACGCAGTATTTT	CASSLALGLADTDTQYF
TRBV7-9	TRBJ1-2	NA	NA	TGTGCCAGCAGCTCACTAACAGGGACCCTCTTC	CASSSLTGTLF
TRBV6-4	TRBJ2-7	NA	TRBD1	TGTGCCAGGGTGACAGGGGACCCCTACGAGCAGTACTTC	CARVTGDPYEQYF
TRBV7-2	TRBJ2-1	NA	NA	TGTGCCAGCAGCTCTACCGGGTGGGATGAGCAGTTCTTC	CASSSTGWDEQFF
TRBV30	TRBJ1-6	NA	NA	TGTGCCTGGAGTGTAGGGACAATCAGTTCACCCCTCCACTTT	CAWSVGTISSPLHF
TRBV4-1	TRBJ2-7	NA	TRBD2	TGCGCCAGCAGCCAAGATGAGACGGGAGGGAACTACGAGCAGTACTTC	CASSQDETGGNYEQYF
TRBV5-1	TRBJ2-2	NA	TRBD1	TGCGCCAGCAGCTTGTTGGACAGGACGAACACCGGGGAGCTGTTTTTT	CASSLLDRTNTGELFF
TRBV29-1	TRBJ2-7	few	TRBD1	TGCAGCGTCGGACAGGGGGTCTACGAGCAGTACTTC	CSVGQGVYEQYF
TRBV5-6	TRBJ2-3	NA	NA	TGTGCCAGCAGCTTGACCGGCAGGGGGGAGGATACGCAGTATTTT	CASSLTGRGEDTQYF
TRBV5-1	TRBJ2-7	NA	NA	TGCGCCAGCAGCTTGGTAATGGGAGAGCAGTACTTC	CASSLVMGEQYF
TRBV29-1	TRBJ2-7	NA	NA	TGCAGCGCCGCTTCGGTAGAAAGCTCCTACGAGCAGTACTTC	CSAASVESSYEQYF
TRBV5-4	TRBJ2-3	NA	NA	TGTGCCAGCAGCTTGGGGACAGCGAGCACAGATACGCAGTATTTT	CASSLGTASTDTQYF
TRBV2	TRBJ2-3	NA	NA	TGTGCCAGCAACTACCTGACTAGATCTTTTGATACGCAGTATTTT	CASNYLTRSFDTQYF
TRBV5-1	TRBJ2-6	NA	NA	TGCGCCAGCAGCTCGGAAAGTGGAGGAGCCAACGTCCTGACTTTC	CASSSESGGANVLTF
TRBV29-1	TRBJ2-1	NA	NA	TGCAGCGTTGGACCTAGTGGCCCCAGTGAGCAGTTCTTC	CSVGPSGPSEQFF
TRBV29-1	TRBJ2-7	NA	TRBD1	TGCAGCGTTGAGACAGGGGGCTACGAGCAGTACTTC	CSVETGGYEQYF
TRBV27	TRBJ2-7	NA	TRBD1	TGTGCCAGCAGCCCCGGGACAGGGGGCATCGAGCAGTACTTC	CASSPGTGGIEQYF
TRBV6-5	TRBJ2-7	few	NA	TGTGCCAGCAGTTACCTTGGGACCTACGAGCAGTACTTC	CASSYLGTYEQYF
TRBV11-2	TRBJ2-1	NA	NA	TGTGCCAGCAGCCCCTGGACCAGCTCCTACAATGAGCAGTTCTTC	CASSPWTSSYNEQFF
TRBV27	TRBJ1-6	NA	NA	TGTGCCAGCAGTTTGGCAGGGGAGGGTTCACCCCTCCACTTT	CASSLAGEGSPLHF
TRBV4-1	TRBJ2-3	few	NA	TGCGCCAGCAGCCATACGACAGGTTTGGGTCGAGCAGATACGCAGTATTTT	CASSHTTGLGRADTQYF
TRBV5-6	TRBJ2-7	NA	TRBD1	TGTGCCAGCAGCTTGGCCGGTACAGGGGCTACCTACGAGCAGTACTTC	CASSLAGTGATYEQYF
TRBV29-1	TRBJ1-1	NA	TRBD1	TGCAGCGTTGTTTTGTTCCCGGGGACAGGGGGCAATGGAGCTGAAGCTTTCTTT	CSVVLFPGTGGNGAEAFF
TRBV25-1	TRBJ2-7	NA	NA	TGTGCCAGCAGTGGTGGCTACGAGCAGTACTTC	CASSGGYEQYF
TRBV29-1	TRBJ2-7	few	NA	TGCAGCGTTGGCGGGGAGAGCTACGAGCAGTACTTC	CSVGGESYEQYF
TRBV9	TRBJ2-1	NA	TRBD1	TGTGCCAGCAGCGGACGGACAGGGATCTCCTACAATGAGCAGTTCTTC	CASSGRTGISYNEQFF
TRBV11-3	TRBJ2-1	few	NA	TGTGCCAGCAGCCCCCTGACTAGCAATGAGCAGTTCTTC	CASSPLTSNEQFF